This T cell receptor beta chain was sequenced in a study of cytomegalovirus exposure and HLA in healthy donors. Study findings and constraints: A later analysis linked a missense DCLRE1C variant to TCR beta V- and J-gene trimming. High sensitivity and specificity were reportedly achieved when the classifier diagnosed cytomegalovirus status.

As to this clone: What it binds is not known.

Germline values: CDR1 SEHNR, CDR2 FQNEAQ (reference sequence). The ends lost 2 bases at V and 0 bases at J; junction bases unmatched: 6. The length of the CDR3 is 18 residues. The primer mix had 60 Vbeta and 13 Jbeta primers. Repertoires were generated with immunoSEQ multiplex PCR, while TCRdb's copy carries only in-frame clones and drops some. The sample has under 150,000 clones; about 80% are singletons. Sequencing was performed on PBMCs. The sequence came from a male donor in good health and CMV-seropositive. The J gene is TRBJ2-3, the V gene TRBV7-9; 12 bases agree with TRBD2. CDR3 coding DNA: TGTGCCAGCAGCTTAATCTGGACTAGCGGGGTTAGCACAGATACGCAGTATTTT. It yields the protein CASSLIWTSGVSTDTQYF.